These 21 T cell receptor beta chains share one sample of origin, sequenced in a study of long-term antiretroviral therapy in people with HIV. Run at survey level, the immunoSEQ assay was version v3.0. The table came from immunoSEQ multiplex PCR; TCRdb's copy has only in-frame clones and leaves some out. The data show 20,000 or so clones, about 80% seen once. The sequencing here drew on unsorted PBMCs, taken roughly 6.1 years after starting antiretroviral therapy. The receptors shown here come from a man aged 25 to 45 with HIV.

The J gene is TRBJ2-3, the V gene TRBV10-3; 15 bases fit TRBD2. The CDR3 consists of 16 residues. Germline V gives CDR1 ENHRY, CDR2 SYGVKD. Trimming removed 6 bases from V and 3 bases from J; junction bases left unmatched: 4. The DNA for the CDR3 is TGTGCCATCAGAAGGACTAGCGGGGGGGGAACAGATACGCAGTATTTT. Protein sequence: CAIRRTSGGGTDTQYF.

The V call is TRBV4-3, the J call TRBJ2-7; tentative D call: TRBD2 (6 bases). The CDR3 sequence is 15 residues long. CDR1 is LGHNA, CDR2 YSLEER, per germline. V dropped 1 base and J dropped 3 bases, with 13 bases sitting between them. The DNA for the CDR3 is TGCGCCAGCAGCCAAGTGATTGCGGGGAGCTACGAGCAGTACTTC. It codes for CASSQVIAGSYEQYF.

The genes are TRBV4-3 and TRBJ2-1, with 7 nucleotides matching TRBD1. Germline-derived CDR1 and CDR2 are LGHNA and YSLEER. This CDR3 spans 17 amino acids. V dropped 0 bases and J dropped 8; count of bases not matched to a gene: 13. CDR3 sequence reads: CASSQEPGQVFMDEQFF. CDR3 bases: TGCGCCAGCAGCCAAGAGCCAGGACAGGTATTTATGGATGAGCAGTTCTTC.

The CDR3 reads CASSVMEATNEKLFF. CDR3 in DNA: TGTGCCAGCAGTGTCATGGAGGCAACTAATGAAAAACTGTTTTTT. The rearrangement uses TRBV2 and TRBJ1-4; D not resolved. CDR3 length: 15 residues. In germline, CDR1 is SNHLY, CDR2 FYNNEI. The V end was cut by 4 bases, the J end by 0 bases, with 9 bases between.

V and J are TRBV4-1 and TRBJ2-1, with 8 bases aligning to TRBD1. The V gene end was trimmed by 3 bases and the J gene end by 8 bases; junction bases not matched to a gene: 6. The germline V gene encodes CDR1 MGHRA and CDR2 YSYEKL. This CDR3 contains 14 residues. CDR3 sequence reads: CASSHDRGWDEQFF. In DNA form, the CDR3 reads TGCGCCAGCAGCCACGACAGGGGCTGGGATGAGCAGTTCTTC.

The chain has TRBV5-5 and TRBJ2-7, with 12 bases matching TRBD2. Germline trimming cut 3 bases from V and 2 bases from J; bases unmatched to any gene: 3. There are 15 residues in the CDR3. The germline V gene has CDR1 SGHKS and CDR2 YYEKEE (reference sequence). For the CDR3, the DNA is TGTGCCAGCAGCTACGGACTAGCGGGAACCTACGAGCAGTACTTC. As protein: CASSYGLAGTYEQYF.

The chain couples TRBV28 to TRBJ1-2; 12 bases are a match to TRBD1. Germline V gives CDR1 MDHEN, CDR2 SYDVKM. CDR3 length: 18 residues. V gave up 7 bases and J gave up 8 bases; unmatched junction bases: 20. The CDR3 nucleotides read TGTGCCAGCACCCGGGGGTGGGGACAGGGGGCGCGGGAGGAAGGCTACACCTTC. It is translated as CASTRGWGQGAREEGYTF.

The chain carries TRBV28 and TRBJ2-1, with 7 bases matching TRBD1. From germline, CDR1 is MDHEN and CDR2 SYDVKM. Trimming removed 8 bases from V and 12 bases from J; junction bases left unmatched: 7. CDR3 length equals 11 residues. This CDR3 reads CASARDSGQFF. CDR3 in DNA: TGTGCCAGCGCCCGGGACAGCGGGCAGTTCTTC.

The V and J genes are TRBV5-6 and TRBJ1-6, with a weak D call TRBD1 (6 bases). From germline, CDR1 is SGHDT and CDR2 YYEEEE. V gave up 7 bases and J gave up 9 bases, with 17 bases separating them. This CDR3 comprises 14 residues. The CDR3 sequence: CASGLLGARSPLHF. DNA for the CDR3: TGTGCCAGCGGATTATTGGGGGCGCGTTCACCCCTCCACTTT. The complete variable domain, with remaining parts taken from reference TRBV5-6 and TRBJ1-6, reads DAGVTQSPTHLIKTRGQQVTLRCSPKSGHDTVSWYQQALGQGPQFIFQYYEEEERQRGNFPDRFSGHQFPNYSSELNVNALLLGDSALYLCASGLLGARSPLHFGNGTRLTVT.

The J gene is TRBJ1-4, the V gene TRBV4-3; a possible D gene is TRBD1 (5 bases). Trimming took off 0 bases at V and 7 bases at J, with 15 bases between the two ends. Germline values: CDR1 LGHNA, CDR2 YSLEER. CDR3 size: 16 residues. This CDR3 is CASSQETSGGSEKLFF. CDR3 coding DNA: TGCGCCAGCAGCCAAGAGACTAGCGGGGGGAGTGAAAAACTGTTTTTT.

The chain combines TRBV6-1 with TRBJ2-5, with D perhaps assigned TRBD1 or TRBD2 (5 bases each). V lost 6 bases and J 5 bases, leaving 13 bases between the germline ends. The germline CDR1 and CDR2 sequences are MNHNS and SASEGT. The CDR3 is 13 amino acids. The CDR3 sequence is CASRGPWEETQYF. The CDR3 bases are TGTGCCAGCAGGGGACCCTGGGAGGAGACCCAGTACTTC.

This chain connects TRBV2 to TRBJ1-3, with TRBD1 identical over 8 bases. After removal of 4 bases from V and 0 bases from J, the junction contained 8 bases not matched to a gene. CDR3 length equals 17 residues. CDR1 is SNHLY, CDR2 FYNNEI, per germline. The DNA of the CDR3 is TGTGCCAGCAGTGCAACTTGGGACAGGACCTCTGGAAACACCATATATTTT. This gives the protein CASSATWDRTSGNTIYF.

The V call is TRBV5-4, the J call TRBJ2-1; D is tentatively TRBD1 or TRBD2 (7 bases each). CDR1 SGHNT and CDR2 YYREEE come from the germline V gene (reference sequence). V was clipped by 5 bases and J by 7 bases, with 16 bases between them. The CDR3 is 14 amino acids. The CDR3 sequence is CASRAQGEGNEQFF. CDR3 sequence (DNA): TGTGCCAGCAGAGCGCAGGGGGAGGGAAATGAGCAGTTCTTC.

This clone was found a few times. The CDR3: CASSPKPQTGGGETQYF. CDR3 in DNA: TGTGCCAGCAGCCCAAAGCCCCAGACAGGTGGCGGAGAGACCCAGTACTTC. The rearrangement links TRBV7-9 to TRBJ2-5; tentatively, D is TRBD1 (6 bases). This CDR3 is built from 17 residues. Germline V gene data show CDR1 as SEHNR and CDR2 as FQNEAQ (reference sequence). Between the trimmed V and J ends, which lost 5 bases and 4 bases, there was a span of 23 bases. The complete variable domain, with remaining parts taken from reference TRBV7-9 and TRBJ2-5, reads DTGVSQNPRHKITKRGQNVTFRCDPISEHNRLYWYRQTLGQGPEFLTYFQNEAQLEKSRLLSDRFSAERPKGSFSTLEIQRTEQGDSAMYLCASSPKPQTGGGETQYFGPGTRLLVL.

The chain employs TRBV11-2 and TRBJ1-1; D is undetermined. The CDR3 is 15 residues long. The ends were cut back, 0 bases at V and 0 bases at J, with 8 bases in the middle. Germline values: CDR1 SGHAT, CDR2 FQNNGV. The CDR3 nucleotides read TGTGCCAGCAGCTTAGACCCCAGCATGAACACTGAAGCTTTCTTT. Its protein product is CASSLDPSMNTEAFF.

CDR3: CASSPTGVDSGNTIYF. CDR3 in DNA: TGTGCCAGCAGCCCAACAGGGGTCGATTCTGGAAACACCATATATTTT. This chain uses TRBV9 with TRBJ1-3; 7 bases line up with TRBD1. Germline CDR1 reads SGDLS; CDR2 reads YYNGEE. V trimming: 4 bases; J trimming: 1 base; junction bases outside the gene matches: 8. This CDR3 spans 16 amino acids.

V is TRBV7-2 and J is TRBJ1-5; 8 bases line up with TRBD1. V dropped 5 bases and J dropped 7; count of bases not matched to a gene: 7. Germline CDR1 and CDR2: SGHTA and FQGNSA. The CDR3 is made up of 14 amino acids. The CDR3 DNA follows: TGTGCCAGCAGCCCGGACAGGGACGGACAGCCCCAGCATTTT. This codes for CASSPDRDGQPQHF.

The J gene is TRBJ1-1, the V gene TRBV28, with 9 bases that match TRBD1. This CDR3 spans 16 amino acids. The V gene end was trimmed by 2 bases and the J gene end by 3 bases; junction bases not matched to a gene: 7. Germline loops: CDR1 MDHEN, CDR2 SYDVKM. The CDR3 DNA is TGTGCCAGCAGTTTAGGGCCGACAGGGGGAGACACTGAAGCTTTCTTT. It encodes CASSLGPTGGDTEAFF.

The chain recombines TRBV28 with TRBJ1-3; weak D call: TRBD1 (5 bases). This CDR3 is built from 15 residues. Trimming shortened V by 6 bases and J by 3 bases, and 15 bases separated the two germline ends. Germline V lookup: CDR1 MDHEN, CDR2 SYDVKM. CDR3 region: CASSLPAGSGNTIYF. DNA of the CDR3: TGTGCCAGCAGCCTACCAGCAGGGAGTGGAAACACCATATATTTT. Drawing the rest from reference TRBV28 and TRBJ1-3, the complete variable domain is DVKVTQSSRYLVKRTGEKVFLECVQDMDHENMFWYRQDPGLGLRLIYFSYDVKMKEKGDIPEGYSVSREKKERFSLILESASTNQTSMYLCASSLPAGSGNTIYFGEGSWLTVV.

By sample fraction, this clone is large. This sequence joins TRBV4-3 and TRBJ1-2; weak D call: TRBD1 (5 bases). Trimming removed 4 bases at V and 4 bases at J, with 13 bases between. This CDR3 comprises 14 residues. Germline V gene lookup returns CDR1 LGHNA and CDR2 YSLEER. The CDR3 region is CASSPDGAGYGYTF. As DNA, the CDR3 is TGCGCCAGCAGCCCAGATGGGGCGGGCTATGGCTACACCTTC.

In nucleotides, the CDR3 is TGCGCCAGCAGCCCTCAACCAACTAGCGGGAGTGGGAATGAGCAGTTCTTC. This translates into CASSPQPTSGSGNEQFF. The chain employs TRBV4-3 and TRBJ2-1, with 11 bases fitting TRBD2. Per the germline V gene, CDR1 is LGHNA and CDR2 is YSLEER. The CDR3 loop spans 17 amino acids. Unmatched junction bases numbered 12, after V lost 4 bases and J lost 7 bases.